Listed below are T cell receptor beta chains from one sample, sequenced in a study of shared clonotypes between healthy human individuals. The table came from immunoSEQ multiplex PCR; TCRdb's copy has only in-frame clones and leaves some out. The sample records more than 2 million clones, about 95% being singletons. The sample consisted of naive CD8+ T cells sorted from blood. The receptor set was obtained from a man aged 18 to 29 in good health. Each CDR3 is given with its conserved first and last residue. D genes are given only for firm matches. Only part of the rows carry a size: once, few, many, or a class if the clone is expanded.

j_call: TRBJ1-5; v_call: TRBV2; d_call: TRBD1; clone_size: -; cdr3_length: 14; cdr3_nt: TGTGCCAGCAGTGATGGGCAGGGGGGTCAGCCCCAGCATTTT; cdr3_aa: CASSDGQGGQPQHF
j_call: TRBJ2-7; v_call: TRBV27; d_call: TRBD1; clone_size: -; cdr3_length: 15; cdr3_nt: TGTGCCAGCAGTTTGTTAGGGACAGGCTCCTACGAGCAGTACTTC; cdr3_aa: CASSLLGTGSYEQYF
j_call: TRBJ2-3; v_call: TRBV13; d_call: -; clone_size: -; cdr3_length: 13; cdr3_nt: TGTGCCAGCAGCTGGGCTAGCACAGATACGCAGTATTTT; cdr3_aa: CASSWASTDTQYF
j_call: TRBJ1-1; v_call: TRBV19; d_call: -; clone_size: -; cdr3_length: 14; cdr3_nt: TGTGCCAGTATTATCACGGGGCAAGGCACTGAAGCTTTCTTT; cdr3_aa: CASIITGQGTEAFF
j_call: TRBJ2-7; v_call: TRBV28; d_call: -; clone_size: -; cdr3_length: 15; cdr3_nt: TGTGCCAGCAGTTTCTATACCGGGGGTCCCTACGAGCAGTACTTC; cdr3_aa: CASSFYTGGPYEQYF
j_call: TRBJ1-1; v_call: TRBV10-3; d_call: TRBD1; clone_size: -; cdr3_length: 14; cdr3_nt: TGTGCCATCACAAGACAGGGGCTAAACACTGAAGCTTTCTTT; cdr3_aa: CAITRQGLNTEAFF
j_call: TRBJ2-2; v_call: TRBV13; d_call: -; clone_size: -; cdr3_length: 12; cdr3_nt: TGTGCCAGCAGCGGGAGCACCGGGGAGCTGTTTTTT; cdr3_aa: CASSGSTGELFF
j_call: TRBJ1-5; v_call: TRBV15; d_call: TRBD1; clone_size: -; cdr3_length: 14; cdr3_nt: TGTGCCACCAGCGGGGGGACAGGGTCGGAGCCCCAGCATTTT; cdr3_aa: CATSGGTGSEPQHF
j_call: TRBJ2-7; v_call: TRBV30; d_call: -; clone_size: -; cdr3_length: 11; cdr3_nt: TGTGCCTGGAGTCTTCCGGGCGAGCAGTACTTC; cdr3_aa: CAWSLPGEQYF
j_call: TRBJ1-6; v_call: TRBV10-3; d_call: -; clone_size: -; cdr3_length: 13; cdr3_nt: TGTGCCACCGCCGCCGAAGCGGATTCACCCCTCCACTTT; cdr3_aa: CATAAEADSPLHF
j_call: TRBJ1-4; v_call: TRBV29-1; d_call: -; clone_size: once; cdr3_length: 13; cdr3_nt: TGCAGCGTCCCCGGGACGGCTAATGAAAAACTGTTTTTT; cdr3_aa: CSVPGTANEKLFF
j_call: TRBJ2-1; v_call: TRBV9; d_call: -; clone_size: once; cdr3_length: 14; cdr3_nt: TGTGCCAGCAGCGTAGATGGACTACGCGATGAGCAGTTCTTC; cdr3_aa: CASSVDGLRDEQFF
j_call: TRBJ2-7; v_call: TRBV5-6; d_call: -; clone_size: -; cdr3_length: 16; cdr3_nt: TGTGCCAGCAGCTTGGAAGGACACTTTTTTACCTACGAGCAGTACTTC; cdr3_aa: CASSLEGHFFTYEQYF
j_call: TRBJ2-5; v_call: TRBV7-6; d_call: -; clone_size: -; cdr3_length: 14; cdr3_nt: TGTGCCAGCAGCGAGGGGCCCTTCCAAGAGACCCAGTACTTC; cdr3_aa: CASSEGPFQETQYF
j_call: TRBJ1-1; v_call: TRBV2; d_call: -; clone_size: -; cdr3_length: 14; cdr3_nt: TGTGCCAGCAGTGGCGCTGAGGGATACACTGAAGCTTTCTTT; cdr3_aa: CASSGAEGYTEAFF
j_call: TRBJ2-1; v_call: TRBV7-8; d_call: -; clone_size: -; cdr3_length: 11; cdr3_nt: TGTGCCAGCAGAATAGAGGGTGAGCAGTTCTTC; cdr3_aa: CASRIEGEQFF
j_call: TRBJ2-2; v_call: TRBV27; d_call: -; clone_size: -; cdr3_length: 14; cdr3_nt: TGTGCCAGCGGAATACAGGGATTCGCCGGGGAGCTGTTTTTT; cdr3_aa: CASGIQGFAGELFF
j_call: TRBJ2-7; v_call: TRBV4-1; d_call: -; clone_size: -; cdr3_length: 15; cdr3_nt: TGCGCCAGCAGGCCCGCGTGGACAGCTTCCTACGAGCAGTACTTC; cdr3_aa: CASRPAWTASYEQYF
j_call: TRBJ2-3; v_call: TRBV11-2; d_call: TRBD2; clone_size: once; cdr3_length: 17; cdr3_nt: TGTGCCAGCAGCTTAGATTACACTAGCGGCAGCACAGATACGCAGTATTTT; cdr3_aa: CASSLDYTSGSTDTQYF
j_call: TRBJ2-7; v_call: TRBV5-8; d_call: TRBD1; clone_size: -; cdr3_length: 14; cdr3_nt: TGTGCCAGCAGCTTGGGACAGGGGGCTACCGAGCAGTACTTC; cdr3_aa: CASSLGQGATEQYF
j_call: TRBJ2-3; v_call: TRBV2; d_call: -; clone_size: -; cdr3_length: 13; cdr3_nt: TGTGCCAGTAAGGGGGTAGGGACAGATACGCAGTATTTT; cdr3_aa: CASKGVGTDTQYF
j_call: TRBJ2-7; v_call: TRBV5-1; d_call: TRBD2; clone_size: -; cdr3_length: 15; cdr3_nt: TGCGCCAGCAGCCCCTCCACTAGCGGGAGGCTCGAGCAGTACTTC; cdr3_aa: CASSPSTSGRLEQYF
j_call: TRBJ2-7; v_call: TRBV5-6; d_call: -; clone_size: -; cdr3_length: 11; cdr3_nt: TGTGCCAGCAGCCGGTCGAACGAGCAGTACTTC; cdr3_aa: CASSRSNEQYF
j_call: TRBJ1-3; v_call: TRBV27; d_call: -; clone_size: -; cdr3_length: 13; cdr3_nt: TGTGCCAGCAGTTTATGGTCTGGAAACACCATATATTTT; cdr3_aa: CASSLWSGNTIYF
j_call: TRBJ1-3; v_call: TRBV7-2; d_call: TRBD1; clone_size: -; cdr3_length: 17; cdr3_nt: TGTGCCAGCAGCTTAGAAAGGCAGGGGGCAGCTGGAAACACCATATATTTT; cdr3_aa: CASSLERQGAAGNTIYF
j_call: TRBJ1-4; v_call: TRBV7-9; d_call: -; clone_size: -; cdr3_length: 13; cdr3_nt: TGTGCCAGCAGCTCCATCTTGGGTGAAAAACTGTTTTTT; cdr3_aa: CASSSILGEKLFF
j_call: TRBJ1-2; v_call: TRBV7-9; d_call: TRBD1; clone_size: -; cdr3_length: 15; cdr3_nt: TGTGCCCTGACCGGGACAGGGGGGGCTAACTATGGCTACACCTTC; cdr3_aa: CALTGTGGANYGYTF
j_call: TRBJ2-2; v_call: TRBV5-6; d_call: -; clone_size: -; cdr3_length: 14; cdr3_nt: TGTGCCAGCAGCTGGGACGGGAACACCGGGGAGCTGTTTTTT; cdr3_aa: CASSWDGNTGELFF
j_call: TRBJ2-7; v_call: TRBV7-8; d_call: -; clone_size: -; cdr3_length: 13; cdr3_nt: TGTGCCAGCAGCTTAGAACCAGCCTACGAGCAGTACTTC; cdr3_aa: CASSLEPAYEQYF
j_call: TRBJ2-5; v_call: TRBV5-6; d_call: -; clone_size: once; cdr3_length: 14; cdr3_nt: TGTGCCAGCAGTTCGGTTGAGGTTCAAGAGACCCAGTACTTC; cdr3_aa: CASSSVEVQETQYF
j_call: TRBJ2-2; v_call: TRBV7-7; d_call: -; clone_size: -; cdr3_length: 14; cdr3_nt: TGTGCTAGCAGCTTAGAGGGGACTGACGGGGAGCTGTTTTTT; cdr3_aa: CASSLEGTDGELFF
j_call: TRBJ1-2; v_call: TRBV28; d_call: -; clone_size: -; cdr3_length: 16; cdr3_nt: TGTGCCAGCAGGTTGGCGGGTGATGTACAAGACTATGGCTACACCTTC; cdr3_aa: CASRLAGDVQDYGYTF
j_call: TRBJ2-5; v_call: TRBV19; d_call: -; clone_size: -; cdr3_length: 15; cdr3_nt: TGTGCCAGTAGTATTTTAGCGGTCGACGGAGAGACCCAGTACTTC; cdr3_aa: CASSILAVDGETQYF
j_call: TRBJ2-7; v_call: TRBV4-3; d_call: TRBD1; clone_size: -; cdr3_length: 18; cdr3_nt: TGCGCCAGCAGCCAAGACGGGACAGGGGTTTCAGGTGACTACGAGCAGTACTTC; cdr3_aa: CASSQDGTGVSGDYEQYF
j_call: TRBJ1-5; v_call: TRBV9; d_call: -; clone_size: once; cdr3_length: 15; cdr3_nt: TGTGCCAGCAGCCTCAGCGACGGGAGCGGACAGCCCCAGCATTTT; cdr3_aa: CASSLSDGSGQPQHF
j_call: TRBJ2-7; v_call: TRBV7-9; d_call: -; clone_size: once; cdr3_length: 14; cdr3_nt: TGTGCCAGCAGCCCCCGAGGGCGCCCCTACGAGCAGTACTTC; cdr3_aa: CASSPRGRPYEQYF
j_call: TRBJ1-1; v_call: TRBV6-1; d_call: -; clone_size: -; cdr3_length: 10; cdr3_nt: TGTGCCAGCAGGGAGGCTGAAGCTTTCTTT; cdr3_aa: CASREAEAFF
j_call: TRBJ1-2; v_call: TRBV2; d_call: -; clone_size: -; cdr3_length: 13; cdr3_nt: TGTGCCAGCAGTCCGGACGGAAACTATGGCTACACCTTC; cdr3_aa: CASSPDGNYGYTF
j_call: TRBJ1-1; v_call: TRBV7-9; d_call: TRBD1; clone_size: once; cdr3_length: 16; cdr3_nt: TGTGCCAGCAGCACCCCTTGGACAGGGCGTTTCACTGAAGCTTTCTTT; cdr3_aa: CASSTPWTGRFTEAFF
j_call: TRBJ2-5; v_call: TRBV7-8; d_call: -; clone_size: -; cdr3_length: 13; cdr3_nt: TGTGCCAGCAGCCACTCCGACAGCGAGACCCAGTACTTC; cdr3_aa: CASSHSDSETQYF
j_call: TRBJ2-7; v_call: TRBV7-2; d_call: TRBD2; clone_size: -; cdr3_length: 16; cdr3_nt: TGTGCCAGCAGCGCTATAGCGGGAGGTATGGGCTACGAGCAGTACTTC; cdr3_aa: CASSAIAGGMGYEQYF
j_call: TRBJ1-1; v_call: TRBV10-3; d_call: -; clone_size: -; cdr3_length: 11; cdr3_nt: TGTGCCACCGGAGTGAACACTGAAGCTTTCTTT; cdr3_aa: CATGVNTEAFF
j_call: TRBJ1-2; v_call: TRBV5-4; d_call: -; clone_size: -; cdr3_length: 16; cdr3_nt: TGTGCCAGCAGCTCCCTTGTGAGGGCAGCTAACTATGGCTACACCTTC; cdr3_aa: CASSSLVRAANYGYTF
j_call: TRBJ2-2; v_call: TRBV7-9; d_call: -; clone_size: -; cdr3_length: 14; cdr3_nt: TGTGCCAGCAGCAAGGACAGGAACACCGGGGAGCTGTTTTTT; cdr3_aa: CASSKDRNTGELFF
j_call: TRBJ2-5; v_call: TRBV7-9; d_call: -; clone_size: -; cdr3_length: 15; cdr3_nt: TGTGCCAGCAGCTTAGATCCCTTTACACAAGAGACCCAGTACTTC; cdr3_aa: CASSLDPFTQETQYF
j_call: TRBJ2-3; v_call: TRBV10-2; d_call: TRBD2; clone_size: -; cdr3_length: 14; cdr3_nt: TGCGCCAGCAGAGTGGTAGCGGGGGCAGATACGCAGTATTTT; cdr3_aa: CASRVVAGADTQYF
j_call: TRBJ2-7; v_call: TRBV19; d_call: TRBD1; clone_size: -; cdr3_length: 15; cdr3_nt: TGTGCCAGTAGTCCAAGGACAGGACTTTCATATGAGCAGTACTTC; cdr3_aa: CASSPRTGLSYEQYF
j_call: TRBJ2-7; v_call: TRBV2; d_call: -; clone_size: -; cdr3_length: 14; cdr3_nt: TGTGCCAGCGGTCGTACAGGGAATTTCTACGAGCAGTACTTC; cdr3_aa: CASGRTGNFYEQYF
j_call: TRBJ1-2; v_call: TRBV6-1; d_call: -; clone_size: -; cdr3_length: 16; cdr3_nt: TGTGCCAGCAGTGAAGCCCGGGGTCGACTTTTCTATGGCTACACCTTC; cdr3_aa: CASSEARGRLFYGYTF
j_call: TRBJ2-7; v_call: TRBV2; d_call: -; clone_size: -; cdr3_length: 12; cdr3_nt: TGTGCCAGCAGTGAACGAGGAGACGAGCAGTACTTC; cdr3_aa: CASSERGDEQYF
j_call: TRBJ1-5; v_call: TRBV6-1; d_call: -; clone_size: -; cdr3_length: 10; cdr3_nt: TGTGCCAGCAATAGGCAGCCCCAGCATTTT; cdr3_aa: CASNRQPQHF
j_call: TRBJ2-7; v_call: TRBV9; d_call: -; clone_size: -; cdr3_length: 15; cdr3_nt: TGTGCCAGCAGCGTCGGAGGGGACCCCTCCTACGAGCAGTACTTC; cdr3_aa: CASSVGGDPSYEQYF
j_call: TRBJ2-7; v_call: TRBV5-1; d_call: -; clone_size: -; cdr3_length: 14; cdr3_nt: TGCGCCAGCAGCTTGGCCAGGACAATAGACGAGCAGTACTTC; cdr3_aa: CASSLARTIDEQYF